The 12 T cell receptor beta chains in this list originate from one sample, sequenced in a study of T cell responses to AZD1222 COVID-19 vaccine. Clones were sequenced by immunoSEQ multiplex PCR, and TCRdb holds only the in-frame ones, with some missing. The sample records some 96,000 clones, 88% being singletons. Sequenced material: peripheral blood, taken on day 0 of AZD1222 vaccination. The receptor set was obtained from an adult in good health.

This clone was picked up a small number of times. This chain joins TRBV12-3 or TRBV12-4 and TRBJ1-1, with D uncertain. The V gene lost 7 bases and the J gene lost 3 bases, with 3 bases spanning the gap. This CDR3 region has 10 residues. The CDR3 sequence is CASMDTEAFF. The CDR3 nucleotides read TGTGCCAGCATGGACACTGAAGCTTTCTTT.

The rearrangement uses TRBV27 and TRBJ1-2, with a possible D match to TRBD1 (5 bases). The ends were cut back, 2 bases at V and 8 bases at J, with 18 bases in the middle. CDR1 and CDR2 from the germline V gene are MNHEY and SMNVEV (reference sequence). This CDR3 is 15 amino acids long. In nucleotides, the CDR3 is TGTGCCAGCAGTTTAACCAGGGAGCAATCGACGGGCTACACCTTC. This encodes CASSLTREQSTGYTF.

This clone was recorded at least ten times. The rearrangement uses TRBV28 and TRBJ2-1; TRBD1 matches at 8 bases. This CDR3 has 16 residues. Germline V gene sequence: CDR1 MDHEN, CDR2 SYDVKM. V shed 5 bases, J shed 2 bases, and the junction held 8 bases outside the gene matches. CDR3 DNA: TGTGCCAGCAGTCCACCGGACAGGGAAACCTACAATGAGCAGTTCTTC. Its protein product is CASSPPDRETYNEQFF.

This chain uses TRBV5-1 with TRBJ1-1; TRBD1 might be the D (5 bases). The CDR3 loop spans 18 amino acids. CDR1 and CDR2 (germline): SGHRS, YFSETQ. Trimming took 3 bases from V and 2 from J, leaving 23 bases between them. The CDR3 sequence: CASSWATREGRYNTEAFF. CDR3 sequence (DNA): TGCGCCAGCAGCTGGGCAACCCGGGAGGGGAGGTATAACACTGAAGCTTTCTTT.

V is TRBV7-8 and J is TRBJ1-5, with TRBD1 matching 9 bases. The CDR3 length is 15 residues. After removal of 4 bases from V and 4 bases from J, the junction contained 5 bases not matched to a gene. Germline V gene lookup returns CDR1 SGHVS and CDR2 FQNEAQ. DNA for the CDR3: TGTGCCAGCAGCTATACAGGGGGCGCGAATCAGCCCCAGCATTTT. It translates to CASSYTGGANQPQHF.

This clone occurred once. The V call is TRBV6-1, the J call TRBJ1-3; D is unresolved. The V and J ends lost 0 bases and 2 bases respectively, with 5 bases between them. This CDR3 spans 14 amino acids. CDR1 and CDR2 (germline): MNHNS, SASEGT. CDR3 region: CASSEAWAGNTIYF. DNA of the CDR3: TGTGCCAGCAGTGAAGCTTGGGCTGGAAACACCATATATTTT.

V is TRBV4-1 and J is TRBJ1-1; maybe TRBD1 (6 bases). Deletions cut 0 bases from V and 4 bases from J, with 21 bases between. CDR3 length equals 18 residues. CDR1 is MGHRA and CDR2 is YSYEKL in the germline V gene. CDR3 residues: CASSQDTRMWGAGTEAFF. The CDR3 bases are TGCGCCAGCAGCCAAGATACCCGGATGTGGGGGGCCGGCACTGAAGCTTTCTTT.

This clone is categorized as medium-sized. The chain employs TRBV28 and TRBJ2-2, with D perhaps matching TRBD1 (5 bases). CDR3 size: 16 residues. The germline V gene has CDR1 MDHEN and CDR2 SYDVKM. V gave up 5 bases and J gave up 4 bases, with 17 bases separating them. The CDR3 bases are TGTGCCAGCAGTCTCCTCAGGGATTCCTTCACCGGGGAGCTGTTTTTT. Residues: CASSLLRDSFTGELFF.

The genes are TRBV3-1 (or the pseudogene TRBV3-2) and TRBJ2-5; 10 nucleotides match TRBD2. V was clipped by 6 bases and J by 4 bases; unmatched bases: 8. The germline V gene encodes CDR1 LGHDT and CDR2 YNNKEL (reference sequence). The CDR3 loop spans 15 amino acids. The CDR3 loop reads CASRLGLAGVETQYF. Here the CDR3 DNA reads TGTGCCAGCAGGCTCGGGCTAGCGGGGGTAGAGACCCAGTACTTC.

The chain employs TRBV11-2 and TRBJ1-1; D is uncertain. CDR1 SGHAT and CDR2 FQNNGV come from the germline V gene. With 5 bases removed from V and 4 bases from J, the gap between germline ends came to 8 bases. The CDR3 length is 12 residues. Here the CDR3 reads CASSQLVTEAFF. The CDR3 DNA sequence: TGTGCCAGCAGCCAACTTGTCACTGAAGCTTTCTTT.

The rearrangement joins TRBV5-8 to TRBJ1-5; no clear D. CDR1 and CDR2 from the germline V gene are SGHTS and YDEGEE. With 4 bases removed from V and 7 bases from J, the gap between germline ends came to 18 bases. The CDR3 runs to 15 residues. CDR3 nucleotides: TGTGCCAGCAGCCGGTTCCGGTTGGATAGGCAGCCCCAGCATTTT. It encodes CASSRFRLDRQPQHF.

The rearrangement links TRBV11-2 to TRBJ1-3, with TRBD1 matching over 9 bases. Looked up from germline, CDR1 is SGHAT and CDR2 is FQNNGV. The trim removed 4 bases at V and 4 bases at J, leaving 2 bases unmatched. This CDR3 comprises 14 residues. Here the CDR3 DNA reads TGTGCCAGCAGCTGGGACAGGGCGGGAAACACCATATATTTT. It translates to CASSWDRAGNTIYF.